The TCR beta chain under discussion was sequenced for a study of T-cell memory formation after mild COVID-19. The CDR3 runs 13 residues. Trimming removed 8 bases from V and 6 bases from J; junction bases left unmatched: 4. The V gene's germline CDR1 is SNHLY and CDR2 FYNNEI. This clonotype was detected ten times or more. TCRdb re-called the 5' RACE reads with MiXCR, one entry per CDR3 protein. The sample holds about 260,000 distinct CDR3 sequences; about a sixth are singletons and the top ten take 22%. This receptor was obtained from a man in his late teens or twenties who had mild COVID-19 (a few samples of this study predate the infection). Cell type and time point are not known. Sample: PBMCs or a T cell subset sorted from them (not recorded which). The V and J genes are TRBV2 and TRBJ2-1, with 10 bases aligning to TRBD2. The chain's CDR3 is CASGSGGGNEQFF. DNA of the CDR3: TGTGCCAGCGGAAGCGGGGGGGGCAATGAGCAGTTCTTC.